The 25 T cell receptor beta chains below were found in one sample sequenced in a study of cytomegalovirus exposure and HLA in healthy donors (dated by TCRdb to the late 2010s). Library prep was done by the immunoSEQ multiplex PCR assay. For the multiplex PCR, a mixture combining 60 forward primers for TCR Vbeta segments and 13 reverse primers for TCR Jbeta segments was used. What TCRdb holds here is the immuneACCESS table cut down to in-frame rearrangements. Part of the clones is not present; checked against another copy, under half of the missing clones reflect an unresolved V gene, and the others are unexplained. The sample profile shows some 150,000 clones; less than 85% of them were found once. Over 1.3% of the sample goes to the ten largest clones. Sample: PBMCs. The receptor set was obtained from a man aged 55 to 70 in good health and CMV-seronegative.

As concerns this clone: An end of the junction differs from the germline gene, which may be a read error. The chain carries TRBV2 and TRBJ2-5; no clear D. From germline, CDR1 is SNHLY and CDR2 FYNNEI. The CDR3 spans 13 residues. The CDR3 DNA sequence: TGTGCCAGCAGTGAACGCACAGCCTACGAGCAGCACTTC. Its protein product is CASSERTAYEQHF.

The rearrangement uses TRBV29-1 and TRBJ2-3; 8 bases are shared with TRBD1. The V gene end was trimmed by 0 bases and the J gene end by 1 base; junction bases not matched to a gene: 12. The germline V gene encodes CDR1 SQVTM and CDR2 ANQGSEA. The CDR3 totals 18 residues. CDR3 amino acids: CSVEDPLDRGLGTDTQYF. The CDR3 coding sequence is TGCAGCGTTGAAGATCCCCTTGACAGGGGTTTGGGCACAGATACGCAGTATTTT.

The chain has TRBV28 and TRBJ2-5, with 9 bases that match TRBD1. The J call is in doubt because the DNA end fits TRBJ2-7 better. This CDR3 is 15 amino acids long. CDR1 is MDHEN and CDR2 is SYDVKM in the germline V gene. CDR3 in DNA: TGTGCCAGCAGTTTCCCTGACAGGGGGACCTACGAGCAGTACTTC. Amino acid sequence: CASSFPDRGTYEQYF.

The chain has TRBV7-9 and TRBJ2-5; TRBD1 might be the D (6 bases). Germline CDR1 and CDR2: SEHNR and FQNEAQ (reference sequence). With 3 bases removed from V and 5 bases from J, the gap between germline ends came to 13 bases. CDR3 length: 14 amino acids. The CDR3 region is CASSFTGLAETQYF. DNA of the CDR3: TGTGCCAGCAGCTTTACAGGGCTGGCGGAGACCCAGTACTTC.

This chain connects TRBV10-1 to TRBJ2-1, with TRBD2 identical over 10 bases. The germline gives CDR1 WNHNN, CDR2 SYGVQD (reference sequence). Unmatched junction bases numbered 10, after V lost 2 bases and J lost 3 bases. CDR3 size: 18 residues. The CDR3 here is CASSELGTSEGSYNEQFF. In DNA, the CDR3 is TGCGCCAGCAGTGAGCTCGGGACTAGCGAGGGGAGCTACAATGAGCAGTTCTTC.

This clone was seen once. The rearrangement joins TRBV27 to TRBJ2-1, with a weak D call TRBD1 (6 bases). Trimming cost V 5 bases and J 12 bases, with 14 bases left between them. This CDR3 has 12 residues. In germline, CDR1 is MNHEY, CDR2 SMNVEV (reference sequence). The DNA for the CDR3 is TGTGCCAGCAGTCCCCGACAGGACGTGCAGTTCTTC. This gives the protein CASSPRQDVQFF.

This sequence joins TRBV2 and TRBJ2-2, with TRBD1 matching 8 bases. Germline CDR1 and CDR2: SNHLY and FYNNEI. The V gene end was trimmed by 2 bases and the J gene end by 4 bases; junction bases not matched to a gene: 3. This CDR3 has 15 residues. CDR3 sequence reads: CASSELGTGTGELFF. CDR3 sequence (DNA): TGTGCCAGCAGTGAACTTGGGACAGGCACCGGGGAGCTGTTTTTT.

This clone was observed once. The V call is TRBV4-1, the J call TRBJ2-2; TRBD2 aligns across 11 bases. Looked up from germline, CDR1 is MGHRA and CDR2 is YSYEKL. The CDR3 length is 18 residues. The V gene end was trimmed by 1 base and the J gene end by 7 bases; junction bases not matched to a gene: 11. The DNA of the CDR3 is TGCGCCAGCAGCCAAGTCAGTGGGATAGCGGGGGGGAACGGGGAGCTGTTTTTT. Protein product: CASSQVSGIAGGNGELFF.

CDR3 residues: CASNPFPGQGNYEQYF. CDR3 sequence (DNA): TGCGCCAGCAACCCCTTCCCGGGACAGGGTAACTACGAGCAGTACTTC. V and J are TRBV5-1 and TRBJ2-5, with TRBD1 matching 9 bases. The J call may be faulty, since TRBJ2-7 better matches the DNA end. Germline V lookup: CDR1 SGHRS, CDR2 YFSETQ. The CDR3 is 16 residues long.

The gene calls are TRBV15 and TRBJ2-1; TRBD2 is a possible D gene (6 bases). The CDR3 contains 16 residues. The germline CDR1 and CDR2 sequences are LNHNV and YYDKDF (reference sequence). The germline V and J ends were trimmed by 2 bases and 0 bases, with 11 bases remaining between them. The CDR3 nucleotides read TGTGCCACCAGCAGAAGCGGGTTCAGCTCCTACAATGAGCAGTTCTTC. Protein sequence: CATSRSGFSSYNEQFF.

The rearrangement uses TRBV6-5 and TRBJ1-2; no reliable D call. Germline loops: CDR1 MNHEY, CDR2 SVGAGI. The CDR3 is 14 residues long. V was trimmed by 4 bases and J by 8 bases, leaving 17 bases between them. CDR3 residues: CASSSAGEGIGYTF. The CDR3 DNA follows: TGTGCCAGCAGTTCCGCCGGCGAGGGTATCGGCTACACCTTC.

The chain carries TRBV2 and TRBJ2-3; 9 bases map to TRBD2. Trimming removed 3 bases from V and 5 bases from J; junction bases left unmatched: 6. CDR1 SNHLY and CDR2 FYNNEI come from the germline V gene. CDR3 length: 15 amino acids. The CDR3 loop is CASSEAGGLRDTQYF. The CDR3 DNA is TGTGCCAGCAGTGAGGCGGGGGGGTTAAGAGATACGCAGTATTTT. Combining the CDR3 with reference TRBV2 and TRBJ2-3 gives the whole variable domain EPEVTQTPSHQVTQMGQEVILRCVPISNHLYFYWYRQILGQKVEFLVSFYNNEISEKSEIFDDQFSVERPDGSNFTLKIRSTKLEDSAMYFCASSEAGGLRDTQYFGPGTRLTVL.

The chain links TRBV27 to TRBJ2-2, with 8 bases identical to TRBD1. V lost 2 bases to trimming and J lost 6 bases; unmatched junction nucleotides: 5. Looked up from germline, CDR1 is MNHEY and CDR2 is SMNVEV (reference sequence). The CDR3 extends over 15 amino acids. CDR3 residues: CASSLRAGGPGELFF. Written as DNA, the CDR3 is TGTGCCAGCAGTTTAAGGGCAGGGGGCCCCGGGGAGCTGTTTTTT.

This clone was observed once. The chain carries TRBV19 and TRBJ1-1, with 9 bases identical to TRBD1. Germline V gives CDR1 LNHDA, CDR2 SQIVND (reference sequence). V dropped 5 bases and J dropped 4; count of bases not matched to a gene: 11. CDR3 length: 16 residues. CDR3 nucleotides: TGTGCCAGTAGTGCACAGGGGGCGGGGACGTTCACTGAAGCTTTCTTT. It encodes CASSAQGAGTFTEAFF.

The rearrangement links TRBV7-2 to TRBJ1-1; D call uncertain. This CDR3 has 14 residues. V was cut by 2 bases and J by 5 bases, with 12 bases left in between. CDR1 and CDR2 from the germline V gene are SGHTA and FQGNSA. The CDR3 reads CASSLSRGQTEAFF. The CDR3 nucleotides read TGTGCCAGCAGCTTAAGCCGGGGTCAAACTGAAGCTTTCTTT.

The chain links TRBV9 to TRBJ2-7; 7 positions agree with TRBD2. The CDR3 length is 15 residues. V was clipped by 3 bases and J by 2 bases; unmatched bases: 8. CDR1 and CDR2 (germline): SGDLS, YYNGEE. DNA of the CDR3: TGTGCCAGCAGCGCCCAAGCGGGATTGACCTACGAGCAGTACTTC. Protein: CASSAQAGLTYEQYF.

CDR3 loop: CASSRDRGSYEQYF. The CDR3 DNA reads as TGTGCCAGCAGTCGGGACAGGGGGTCCTACGAGCAGTACTTC. The chain joins TRBV6-5 to TRBJ2-7; 11 bases are a match to TRBD1. Germline V gives CDR1 MNHEY, CDR2 SVGAGI. CDR3 size: 14 residues. The V and J ends lost 5 bases and 1 base, in that order; junction bases with no gene match: 1.

This chain uses TRBV6-6 with TRBJ2-3; 7 bases line up with TRBD2. The CDR3 contains 16 residues. CDR1 and CDR2 from the germline V gene are MNHNY and SVGAGI (reference sequence). The trim removed 2 bases at V and 6 bases at J, leaving 11 bases unmatched. The CDR3 here is CASSYPAVGGVDTQYF. CDR3 sequence (DNA): TGTGCCAGCAGTTACCCGGCGGTGGGGGGGGTGGATACGCAGTATTTT.

J is TRBJ2-7 and V is TRBV28; D is possibly TRBD1 (7 bases). This CDR3 has 14 residues. Germline V gene lookup returns CDR1 MDHEN and CDR2 SYDVKM. V was clipped by 5 bases and J by 6 bases, with 17 bases between them. This CDR3 reads CASSPPHRGGEQYF. CDR3 coding DNA: TGTGCCAGCAGTCCCCCCCACAGGGGAGGCGAGCAGTACTTC.

As for this clone: One end of the junction varies from germline; a read error may be responsible. The J gene is TRBJ2-7, the V gene TRBV7-9; 8 bases align to TRBD1. Germline V gene lookup returns CDR1 SEHNR and CDR2 FQNEAQ (reference sequence). The CDR3 is made up of 16 amino acids. For the CDR3, the DNA is TGTTCCAGCAGCTCCCTGCCCGGACAGGGCGCATACGAGCAGTACTTC. Amino acid sequence: CSSSSLPGQGAYEQYF.

CDR3 in amino acids: CASSPRQGSSYEQYF. The CDR3 region has the DNA TGTGCCAGCAGTCCCCGACAGGGAAGCTCCTACGAGCAGTACTTC. This chain joins TRBV6-6 and TRBJ2-7, with 7 bases fitting TRBD1. The CDR3 contains 15 residues. Germline loops: CDR1 MNHNY, CDR2 SVGAGI (reference sequence). V shed 5 bases, J shed 0 bases, and the junction held 7 bases outside the gene matches.

The rearrangement joins TRBV5-4 to TRBJ2-3, with a tentative D call TRBD2 (5 bases). The CDR3 length is 16 residues. Per the germline V gene, CDR1 is SGHNT and CDR2 is YYREEE (reference sequence). V was shortened by 2 bases and J by 0 bases, with 13 bases between the two germline ends. CDR3 sequence (DNA): TGTGCCAGCAGCTTTTCTCGACGGACTAGCACAGATACGCAGTATTTT. Amino acids: CASSFSRRTSTDTQYF.

About this clone: Germline is not matched at one junction end, which may reflect a read error. The chain joins TRBV27 to TRBJ1-2, with 8 bases fitting TRBD1. The length of the CDR3 is 13 residues. Germline V gives CDR1 MNHEY, CDR2 SMNVEV (reference sequence). The CDR3 DNA reads as TGTGTCAGCAGGCCTACAGGGGGCTATGGCTACACCTTC. The encoded protein is CVSRPTGGYGYTF.

The V and J genes are TRBV5-1 and TRBJ2-1, with TRBD1 matching 9 bases. Losses at the gene ends were 4 bases for V and 4 bases for J; bases not matched to a gene: 3. Germline V gene lookup returns CDR1 SGHRS and CDR2 YFSETQ. The CDR3 consists of 14 residues. The CDR3 sequence is CASSGDRVYNEQFF. CDR3 nucleotide sequence: TGCGCCAGCAGCGGGGACAGGGTGTACAATGAGCAGTTCTTC.

V gene TRBV7-9 combines with J gene TRBJ2-7; TRBD2 matches 9 bases. Per germline, CDR1 SEHNR and CDR2 FQNEAQ (reference sequence). The CDR3 is 13 residues long. V trimming: 5 bases; J trimming: 6 bases; junction bases outside the gene matches: 5. The CDR3 sequence is CASSRGLAGEQYF. As DNA, the CDR3 is TGTGCCAGCAGCCGGGGACTAGCAGGCGAGCAGTACTTC.